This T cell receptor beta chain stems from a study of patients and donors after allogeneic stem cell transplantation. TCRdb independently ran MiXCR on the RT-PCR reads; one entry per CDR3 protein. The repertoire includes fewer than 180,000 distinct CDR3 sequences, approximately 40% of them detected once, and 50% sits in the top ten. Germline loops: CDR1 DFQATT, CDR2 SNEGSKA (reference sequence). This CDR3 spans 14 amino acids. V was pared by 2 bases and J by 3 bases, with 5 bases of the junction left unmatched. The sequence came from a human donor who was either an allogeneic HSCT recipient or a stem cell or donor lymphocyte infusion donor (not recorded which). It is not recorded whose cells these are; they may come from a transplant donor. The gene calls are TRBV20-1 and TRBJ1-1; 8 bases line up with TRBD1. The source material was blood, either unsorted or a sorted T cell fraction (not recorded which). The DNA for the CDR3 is TGCAGTGCTAGAATTCCGACAGGGGACACTGAAGCTTTCTTT. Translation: CSARIPTGDTEAFF.